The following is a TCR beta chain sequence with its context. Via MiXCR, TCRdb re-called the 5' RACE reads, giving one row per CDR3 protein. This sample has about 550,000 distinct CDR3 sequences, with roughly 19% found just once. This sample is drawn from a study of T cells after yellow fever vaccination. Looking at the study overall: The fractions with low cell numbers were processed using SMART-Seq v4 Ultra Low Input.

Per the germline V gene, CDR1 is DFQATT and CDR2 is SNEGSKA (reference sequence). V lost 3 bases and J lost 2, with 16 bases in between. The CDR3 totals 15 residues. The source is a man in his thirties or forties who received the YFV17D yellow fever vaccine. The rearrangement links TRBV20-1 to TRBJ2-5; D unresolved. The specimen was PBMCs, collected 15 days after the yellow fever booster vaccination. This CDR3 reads CSARGAAEVQETQYF. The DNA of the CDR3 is TGCAGTGCTAGGGGCGCAGCTGAGGTGCAAGAGACCCAGTACTTC.